The 8 T cell receptor beta chains reported below all come from one sample, sequenced in a study of blood T cell repertoires in COVID-19. This table comes from immunoSEQ multiplex PCR, and its TCRdb copy is limited to in-frame clones, with some not included. The sample records approximately 76,000 clones, about 89% being singletons. The sample comprised peripheral blood. These receptors were taken from a woman aged 60 to 75 with acute or convalescent COVID-19.

This chain uses TRBV5-1 with TRBJ2-3; 9 bases match TRBD2. This CDR3 contains 15 residues. Germline trimming cut 4 bases from V and 6 bases from J; bases unmatched to any gene: 9. Germline V CDR1 and CDR2: SGHRS, YFSETQ. The CDR3 DNA follows: TGCGCCAGCAGCCGTGGAGCGGGGGGTTGGGATACGCAGTATTTT. Amino acids: CASSRGAGGWDTQYF.

The rearrangement uses TRBV5-4 and TRBJ1-2; 7 bases line up with TRBD1. The CDR3 loop spans 15 amino acids. V lost 0 bases to trimming and J lost 1 base; unmatched junction nucleotides: 3. The germline V gene has CDR1 SGHNT and CDR2 YYREEE (reference sequence). The CDR3 loop reads CASSLETGNNYGYTF. The CDR3 coding sequence is TGTGCCAGCAGCTTGGAGACAGGGAATAACTATGGCTACACCTTC.

The CDR3 DNA follows: TGCGCCAGCAGCCTCGCCCAGGGTACGGACAATGAGCAGTTCTTC. Its translation: CASSLAQGTDNEQFF. The V and J genes are TRBV10-1 and TRBJ2-1; tentative D call: TRBD1 (5 bases). CDR1 and CDR2 (germline): WNHNN, SYGVQD (reference sequence). Trimming pared 6 bases from V and 5 bases from J, leaving 17 bases between. The CDR3 runs to 15 residues.

This chain joins TRBV19 and TRBJ1-4; a weak D match, TRBD1 (6 bases). V lost 3 bases to trimming and J lost 3 bases, with 11 bases between them. The CDR3 contains 15 residues. Germline assignment: CDR1 LNHDA and CDR2 SQIVND (reference sequence). The CDR3 nucleotides are TGTGCCAGTAGTATTCTCGGGGGGCCTAATGAAAAACTGTTTTTT. This encodes CASSILGGPNEKLFF.

The genes are TRBV4-1 and TRBJ1-1, with D tentatively TRBD1 (6 bases). V was pared by 4 bases and J by 4 bases, with 13 bases between. The CDR3 contains 14 residues. Germline CDR1 is MGHRA and CDR2 is YSYEKL. The CDR3, as DNA: TGCGCCAGCAGCCCTAGGGGGGGGACCACTGAAGCTTTCTTT. This gives the protein CASSPRGGTTEAFF.

This clone was seen a single time. The chain uses TRBV10-2 and TRBJ2-3; 15 bases map to TRBD2. Germline V gene lookup returns CDR1 WSHSY and CDR2 SAAADI. V lost 6 bases and J lost 2; bases outside the gene matches: 12. This CDR3 is built from 19 residues. CDR3 sequence reads: CASRRSTGLAGGYTDTQYF. For the CDR3, the DNA is TGCGCCAGCAGAAGATCGACGGGACTAGCGGGGGGTTACACAGATACGCAGTATTTT.

This chain joins TRBV7-3 and TRBJ1-1; 8 positions match TRBD1. CDR1 and CDR2 (germline): SGHTA, FQGTGA. This CDR3 is 18 amino acids long. V lost 0 bases and J lost 0; bases outside the gene matches: 9. The DNA for the CDR3 is TGTGCCAGCAGCTTAACCGGCAGGGGGCCTATCTTGAACACTGAAGCTTTCTTT. Its translation: CASSLTGRGPILNTEAFF.

In its sample, this clone was seen a few times. The J gene is TRBJ2-1, the V gene TRBV5-1, with TRBD1 as a possible D gene (6 bases). The V end lost 1 base, the J end lost 6 bases, and 17 bases lay between the germline ends. Germline V gives CDR1 SGHRS, CDR2 YFSETQ. There are 16 residues in the CDR3. DNA of the CDR3: TGCGCCAGCAGCTTGAGTGGGGGCTCCCTCCTCAATGAGCAGTTCTTC. It is translated as CASSLSGGSLLNEQFF.